This T cell receptor beta chain was sequenced in a study of blood T cell repertoires in COVID-19. At the level of the study: Samples of COVID-19 (acute and convalescent) were obtained from the United States, Italy and Spain.

Profiling relied on immunoSEQ multiplex PCR, and the TCRdb table lists in-frame clones only, not all of them. Of about 83,000 clones listed, around 86% are singletons. This CDR3 spans 18 amino acids. The TCR comes from a man older than 75 with active or convalescent COVID-19. The chain recombines TRBV21-1 with TRBJ2-1; TRBD2 is the table's D call, not checked against the DNA. TRBV21-1 is marked as a pseudogene. The source material was peripheral blood. CDR3 protein: CASSRDLRRLALPNEQFF. As DNA, the CDR3 is TGTGCCAGCAGCAGGGATCTTCGACGACTAGCGCTTCCAAATGAGCAGTTCTTC.